This TCR beta chain is drawn from a study of T cells in Graves' hyperthyroidism and ophthalmopathy. About the study: Once the initial diagnosis was made, peripheral blood was obtained before any treatment.

Details on this clonotype: Its cognate antigen is unknown.

RNA transcripts served as the template for amplifying TCR beta CDR3 regions. In the first-round RT-PCR of the TCR CDR3, the HTBI primer set was used. TCRdb reanalysed the multiplex PCR reads using MiXCR and keeps one entry per CDR3 protein. The sample yields about 740,000 distinct CDR3 sequences, about 14% seen once. CDR1 and CDR2 (germline): LGHDT, YNNKEL (reference sequence). Deletions cut 1 base from V and 3 bases from J, with 7 bases between. The CDR3 loop spans 14 amino acids. Regarding the study as a whole: Stable hyperthyroidism and ophthalmopathy were separated using 13 V-J signatures. Appearing also in blood were most of the thyroid clonotypes expanded above 0.001.

Diagnoses were established using clinical symptoms, serum thyroxine and TRAb, thyroid ultrasound and orbital computed tomography. Material for sequencing was blood. This chain connects TRBV3-1 to TRBJ1-5; D gene ambiguous. This sequence was found in a woman aged 18-29 years with Graves' hyperthyroidism. DNA of the CDR3: TGTGCCAGCAGCCAAGGGCAGCCCAATCAGCCCCAGCATTTT. Its translation: CASSQGQPNQPQHF.